Listed here are 29 T cell receptor beta chains from one sample, sequenced in a study of CXCR3-negative and CXCR3-positive naive CD8 T cells. UMI-labeled TRB cDNA libraries were prepared by 5' RACE. TCRdb reprocessed the 5' RACE reads and reports one entry per CDR3 protein, with no DNA. The listing contains approximately 66,000 distinct CDR3 sequences. The material sequenced was naive CXCR3- CD8+ T cells from blood. Subset indicated: CD45RO-CCR7+CD27+CD95- naive CD8+ T cells lacking CXCR3 (TNR3-). The receptors were gathered from a human donor in good health. Some clones in this sample may be carry-over from other donors' samples.

The chain employs TRBV19 and TRBJ2-7; TCRdb returns TRBD1, unconfirmable since there is no DNA. There are 15 residues in the CDR3. Germline lookup yields CDR1 LNHDA and CDR2 SQIVND (reference sequence). CDR3: CASSPWTGRSYEQYF.

This chain uses TRBV29-1 with TRBJ2-1; TCRdb names TRBD1, which stays unverified in the absence of DNA. Germline CDR1 is SQVTM and CDR2 is ANQGSEA. The CDR3 loop spans 16 amino acids. The CDR3 region is CSVQKEWTDIYNEQFF.

This chain links TRBV7-9 with TRBJ1-2; the D gene TCRdb calls, TRBD1, cannot be checked with no DNA. Germline V gene data show CDR1 as SEHNR and CDR2 as FQNEAQ (reference sequence). The CDR3 totals 15 residues. CDR3 region: CASSLTEQDNYGYTF.

The chain links TRBV7-8 to TRBJ1-3; TCRdb indicates TRBD1, and absent DNA this call remains unverified. CDR1 SGHVS and CDR2 FQNEAQ come from the germline V gene. The CDR3 extends over 17 amino acids. The CDR3 spells CASSIKAYRDRVDTIYF.

The chain combines TRBV7-9 with TRBJ2-2. The CDR3 is 13 residues long. Germline CDR1 reads SEHNR; CDR2 reads FQNEAQ (reference sequence). The CDR3 is CASSLGSPGELFF.

The V and J genes are TRBV10-3 and TRBJ1-5; as DNA is missing, the TRBD1 call by TCRdb cannot be tested. The CDR3 loop spans 17 amino acids. Germline V lookup: CDR1 ENHRY, CDR2 SYGVKD. CDR3 loop: CASSYGDRGYSNQPQHF.

The rearrangement joins TRBV29-1 to TRBJ2-7; TCRdb outputs TRBD2, but without DNA this stays unchecked. Germline V gene sequence: CDR1 SQVTM, CDR2 ANQGSEA. The length of the CDR3 is 14 residues. CDR3 region: CSVEVTGAGYEQYF.

This rearrangement joins TRBV29-1 to TRBJ2-5; TCRdb's D gene call, TRBD2, goes unchecked for lack of DNA. The CDR3 is made up of 17 amino acids. Germline CDR1 reads SQVTM; CDR2 reads ANQGSEA. This chain's CDR3 is CSVPGGAPSAGVETQYF.

The chain uses TRBV29-1 and TRBJ1-2. The CDR3 is made up of 13 amino acids. Germline V gene sequence: CDR1 SQVTM, CDR2 ANQGSEA. CDR3 amino acids: CSVEIPTNYGYTF.

This rearrangement joins TRBV5-1 to TRBJ2-2; the D call from TCRdb, TRBD2, cannot be confirmed without DNA. CDR3 length equals 18 residues. The germline V gene encodes CDR1 SGHRS and CDR2 YFSETQ. CDR3 in amino acids: CASSLEVAGALNTGELFF.

The genes are TRBV5-6 and TRBJ2-5. Germline CDR1 and CDR2: SGHDT and YYEEEE. The CDR3 has 11 amino acids. The CDR3 sequence: CASSLSKTQYF.

V and J are TRBV6-5 and TRBJ2-3; the D call from TCRdb, TRBD2, cannot be confirmed without DNA. Germline V gives CDR1 MNHEY, CDR2 SVGAGI. The CDR3 length is 15 residues. The CDR3: CASSYLAGRADTQYF.

The gene calls are TRBV7-2 and TRBJ2-7; TCRdb's D call of TRBD2 is untestable without DNA. The CDR3 is made up of 14 amino acids. Germline-derived CDR1 and CDR2 are SGHTA and FQGNSA. CDR3 in amino acids: CASSEGLGGYEQYF.

The rearrangement links TRBV28 to TRBJ2-3; TCRdb reports TRBD2, a call that lacks DNA to check it against. CDR1 is MDHEN and CDR2 is SYDVKM in the germline V gene. The CDR3 is 16 residues long. The CDR3 protein is CASKPSSLAPTDTQYF.

The chain is built from TRBV29-1 and TRBJ2-7. Germline values: CDR1 SQVTM, CDR2 ANQGSEA. This CDR3 is 12 amino acids long. This chain's CDR3 is CSVRHLSYEQYF.

The chain joins TRBV14 to TRBJ2-3; TCRdb designates TRBD1, a call that cannot be tested without DNA. The length of the CDR3 is 15 residues. The germline V gene has CDR1 SGHDN and CDR2 FVKESK. CDR3 residues: CASSSRQGYTDTQYF.

The CDR3 is CASSPEGNGNIQYF. The chain couples TRBV12-3 or TRBV12-4 to TRBJ2-4; TCRdb names TRBD1, which stays unverified in the absence of DNA. This CDR3 has 14 amino acids.

The genes are TRBV18 and TRBJ2-3. This CDR3 region has 13 residues. In germline, CDR1 is KGHSH, CDR2 LQKENI. CDR3 residues: CASSPPPGDTQYF.

The V gene is TRBV6-4, the J gene TRBJ2-2. The germline gives CDR1 MRHNA, CDR2 SNTAGT. The CDR3 loop spans 14 amino acids. CDR3 sequence: CASSERTDTGELFF.

The chain joins TRBV12-3 or TRBV12-4 to TRBJ2-1. This CDR3 comprises 12 residues. The CDR3 sequence is CASSLRYNEQFF.

The chain's CDR3 is CSATIDREQYF. This rearrangement joins TRBV20-1 to TRBJ2-7. Germline-derived CDR1 and CDR2 are DFQATT and SNEGSKA (reference sequence). The CDR3 sequence is 11 residues long.

This rearrangement joins TRBV28 to TRBJ2-7; TCRdb selects TRBD2, and the lack of DNA leaves this call unchecked. Germline loops: CDR1 MDHEN, CDR2 SYDVKM. CDR3 length equals 14 residues. This CDR3 is CASSYIGDGHEQYF.

J is TRBJ2-7 and V is TRBV11-2; TCRdb lists TRBD2, though no DNA is available to test this call. Looked up from germline, CDR1 is SGHAT and CDR2 is FQNNGV. The CDR3 has 16 residues. CDR3 loop: CASSLEGTSGNYEQYF.

The rearrangement joins TRBV7-9 to TRBJ2-7. Germline CDR1 and CDR2: SEHNR and FQNEAQ (reference sequence). The CDR3 covers 14 residues. The CDR3 is CASSSSGRAYEQYF.

The V and J genes are TRBV6-5 and TRBJ2-5; the TCRdb D gene call, TRBD2, has no DNA to confirm it. The V gene's germline CDR1 is MNHEY and CDR2 SVGAGI. This CDR3 is built from 16 residues. CDR3 region: CASSPNPLAGQETQYF.

The V call is TRBV20-1, the J call TRBJ2-7; TCRdb reports TRBD1, a call that lacks DNA to check it against. The germline CDR1 and CDR2 sequences are DFQATT and SNEGSKA (reference sequence). This CDR3 comprises 16 residues. CDR3 amino acids: CSAREGVATTLHEQYF.

The chain has TRBV5-1 and TRBJ2-4; lacking DNA, the TRBD1 call made by TCRdb goes unchecked. The V gene's germline CDR1 is SGHRS and CDR2 YFSETQ. There are 15 residues in the CDR3. The CDR3 loop is CASSSRVDAESIQYF. The complete variable domain, with remaining parts taken from reference TRBV5-1 and TRBJ2-4, reads KAGVTQTPRYLIKTRGQQVTLSCSPISGHRSVSWYQQTPGQGLQFLFEYFSETQRNKGNFPGRFSGRQFSNSRSEMNVSTLELGDSALYLCASSSRVDAESIQYFGAGTRLSVL.

The chain recombines TRBV29-1 with TRBJ1-1; the D call of TRBD1 rests on TCRdb alone, since no DNA is present to check it. The CDR3 is made up of 12 amino acids. Germline CDR1 and CDR2: SQVTM and ANQGSEA. The CDR3 spells CTTVGQGSEAFF.

The rearrangement links TRBV28 to TRBJ2-7; TCRdb lists TRBD1, though no DNA is available to test this call. The V gene's germline CDR1 is MDHEN and CDR2 SYDVKM. The CDR3 length is 16 residues. The CDR3 spells CASSSPTGQVSYEQYF.